The clone carrying this T cell receptor beta chain has ten or more counts. The target antigen is unknown. Per germline, CDR1 SGHKS and CDR2 YYEKEE (reference sequence). The CDR3 spans 13 residues. V was pared by 4 bases and J by 9 bases, with 8 bases of the junction left unmatched. This specimen comes from a study of T cells in Graves' hyperthyroidism and ophthalmopathy. Hyperthyroidism patients were newly diagnosed, had disease duration under 2 months, and were aged 18 to 65 years. Uncontrolled infection, other autoimmune disease, pregnancy or lactation disqualified patients from enrolment. Study-wide findings and caveats: Researchers report that a 13 V-J model separated ophthalmopathy from stable hyperthyroidism.

From RNA transcripts, TCR beta CDR3 regions were amplified. Initially, a first-round RT-PCR of the TCR CDR3 employed the HTBI primer set. TCRdb ran MiXCR on the multiplex PCR reads and lists one entry per CDR3 protein. The repertoire holds roughly 630,000 distinct CDR3 sequences, with around 16% as singletons. The sample was blood. This clonotype originated in a woman aged 25 to 39 with Graves' hyperthyroidism. This rearrangement joins TRBV5-5 to TRBJ2-7; 9 bases fit TRBD1. The DNA for the CDR3 is TGTGCCAGCAGCGGGGGACAGGGAGGATGGCAGTACTTC. The encoded protein is CASSGGQGGWQYF. Full variable domain (missing parts from reference TRBV5-5 and TRBJ2-7): DAGVTQSPTHLIKTRGQQVTLRCSPISGHKSVSWYQQVLGQGPQFIFQYYEKEERGRGNFPDRFSARQFPNYSSELNVNALLLGDSALYLCASSGGQGGWQYFGPGTRLTVT.